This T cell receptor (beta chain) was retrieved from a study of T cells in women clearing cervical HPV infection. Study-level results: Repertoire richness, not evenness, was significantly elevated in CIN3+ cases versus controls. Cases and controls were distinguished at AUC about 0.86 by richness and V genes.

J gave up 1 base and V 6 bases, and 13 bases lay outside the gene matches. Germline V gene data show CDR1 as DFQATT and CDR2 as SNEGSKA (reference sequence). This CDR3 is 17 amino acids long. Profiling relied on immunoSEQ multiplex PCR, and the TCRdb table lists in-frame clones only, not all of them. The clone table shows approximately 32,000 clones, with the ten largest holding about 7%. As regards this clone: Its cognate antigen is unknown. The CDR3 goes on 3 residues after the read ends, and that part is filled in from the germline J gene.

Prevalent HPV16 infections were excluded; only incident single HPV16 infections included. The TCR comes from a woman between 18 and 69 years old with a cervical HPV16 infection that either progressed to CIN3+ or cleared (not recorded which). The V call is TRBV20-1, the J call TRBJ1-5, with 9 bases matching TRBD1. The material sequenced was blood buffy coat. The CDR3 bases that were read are TGCAGTGCCTCCAGAGGACAGGGGAGGGTGAGCAATCAGCCC. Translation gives CSASRGQGRVSNQP. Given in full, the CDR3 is CSASRGQGRVSNQPQHF.